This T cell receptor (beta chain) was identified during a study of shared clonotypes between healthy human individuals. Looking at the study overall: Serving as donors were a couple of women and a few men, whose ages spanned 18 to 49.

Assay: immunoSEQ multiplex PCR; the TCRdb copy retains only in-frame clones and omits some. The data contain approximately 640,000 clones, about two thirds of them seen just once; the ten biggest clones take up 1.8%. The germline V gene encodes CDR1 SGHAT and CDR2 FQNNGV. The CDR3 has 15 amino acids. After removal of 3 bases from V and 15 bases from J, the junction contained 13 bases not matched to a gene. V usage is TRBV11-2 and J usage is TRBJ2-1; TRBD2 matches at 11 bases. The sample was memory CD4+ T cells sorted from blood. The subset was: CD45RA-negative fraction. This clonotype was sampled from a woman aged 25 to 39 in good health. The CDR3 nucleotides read TGTGCCAGCAGCTTGGGACTAGCGGCGCCCTTCGGCGGGTTCTTC. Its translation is CASSLGLAAPFGGFF.